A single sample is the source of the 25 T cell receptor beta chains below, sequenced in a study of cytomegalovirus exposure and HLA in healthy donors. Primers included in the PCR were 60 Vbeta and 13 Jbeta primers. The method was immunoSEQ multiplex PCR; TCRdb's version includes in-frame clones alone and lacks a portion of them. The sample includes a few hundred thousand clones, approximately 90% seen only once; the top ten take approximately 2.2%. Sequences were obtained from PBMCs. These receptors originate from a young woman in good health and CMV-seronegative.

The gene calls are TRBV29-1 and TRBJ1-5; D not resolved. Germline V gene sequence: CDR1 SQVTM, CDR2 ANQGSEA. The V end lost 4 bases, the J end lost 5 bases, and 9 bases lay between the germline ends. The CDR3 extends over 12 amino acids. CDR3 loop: CSVGAGDQPQHF. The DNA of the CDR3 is TGCAGCGTTGGCGCAGGTGATCAGCCCCAGCATTTT.

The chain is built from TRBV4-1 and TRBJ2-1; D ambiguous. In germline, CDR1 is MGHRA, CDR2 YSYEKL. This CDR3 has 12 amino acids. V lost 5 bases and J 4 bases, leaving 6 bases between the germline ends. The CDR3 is CASSFEYNEQFF. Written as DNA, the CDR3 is TGCGCCAGCAGCTTCGAGTACAATGAGCAGTTCTTC.

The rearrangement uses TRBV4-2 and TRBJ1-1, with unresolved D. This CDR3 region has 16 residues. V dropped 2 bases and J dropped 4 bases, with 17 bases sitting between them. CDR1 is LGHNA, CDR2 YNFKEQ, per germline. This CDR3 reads CASSQQAAGKGTEAFF. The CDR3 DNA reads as TGTGCCAGCAGCCAACAAGCAGCGGGCAAAGGCACTGAAGCTTTCTTT.

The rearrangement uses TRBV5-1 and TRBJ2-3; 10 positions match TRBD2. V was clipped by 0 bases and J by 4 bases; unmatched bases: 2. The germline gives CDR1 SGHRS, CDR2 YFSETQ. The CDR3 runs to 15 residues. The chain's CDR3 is CASSLEGTSADTQYF. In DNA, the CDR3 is TGCGCCAGCAGCTTGGAAGGGACTAGCGCAGATACGCAGTATTTT.

In nucleotides, the CDR3 is TGCAGCGTTGGAGGGCTAGCGGGGTACAATGAGCAGTTCTTC. It translates to CSVGGLAGYNEQFF. The V and J genes are TRBV29-1 and TRBJ2-1; 9 bases align to TRBD2. From germline, CDR1 is SQVTM and CDR2 ANQGSEA. Losses at the gene ends were 4 bases for V and 4 bases for J; bases not matched to a gene: 5. The CDR3 sequence is 14 residues long.

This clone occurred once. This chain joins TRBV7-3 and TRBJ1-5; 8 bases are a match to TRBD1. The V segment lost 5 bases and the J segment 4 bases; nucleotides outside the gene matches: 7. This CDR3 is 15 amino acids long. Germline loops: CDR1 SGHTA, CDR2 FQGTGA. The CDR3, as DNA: TGTGCCAGCAGCGTTACAGGGGGTGGAAATCAGCCCCAGCATTTT. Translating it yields CASSVTGGGNQPQHF.

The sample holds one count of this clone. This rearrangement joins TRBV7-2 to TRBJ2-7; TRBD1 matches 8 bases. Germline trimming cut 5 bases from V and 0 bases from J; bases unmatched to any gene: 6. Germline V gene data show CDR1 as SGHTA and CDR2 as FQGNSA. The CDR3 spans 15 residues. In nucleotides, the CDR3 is TGTGCCAGCAGCCCAGGGGGCGCCCTCTCCTACGAGCAGTACTTC. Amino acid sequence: CASSPGGALSYEQYF.

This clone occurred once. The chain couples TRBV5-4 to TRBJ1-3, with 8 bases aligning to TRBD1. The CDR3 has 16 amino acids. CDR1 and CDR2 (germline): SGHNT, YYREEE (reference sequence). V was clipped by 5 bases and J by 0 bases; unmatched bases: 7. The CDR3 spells CASSLAGGVSGNTIYF. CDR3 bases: TGTGCCAGCAGTTTAGCAGGGGGCGTCTCTGGAAACACCATATATTTT.

The CDR3 region has the DNA TGTGCCAGCAGCTTGGTATTGGTAGCGGGGACGTCCTACGAGCAGTACTTC. Translation gives CASSLVLVAGTSYEQYF. The V and J genes are TRBV5-4 and TRBJ2-7; 8 nucleotides line up with TRBD2. Looked up from germline, CDR1 is SGHNT and CDR2 is YYREEE (reference sequence). V lost 0 bases to trimming and J lost 1 base; unmatched junction nucleotides: 9. This CDR3 has 17 residues. Variable domain in full (rest from reference TRBV5-4 and TRBJ2-7): ETGVTQSPTHLIKTRGQQVTLRCSSQSGHNTVSWYQQALGQGPQFIFQYYREEENGRGNFPPRFSGLQFPNYSSELNVNALELDDSALYLCASSLVLVAGTSYEQYFGPGTRLTVT.

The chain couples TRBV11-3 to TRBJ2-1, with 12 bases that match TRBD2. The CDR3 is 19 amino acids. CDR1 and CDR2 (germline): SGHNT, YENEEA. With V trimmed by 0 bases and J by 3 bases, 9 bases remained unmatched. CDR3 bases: TGTGCCAGCAGCTTAGATCCCCCTGAACTAGCGGGGGGCTACAATGAGCAGTTCTTC. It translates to CASSLDPPELAGGYNEQFF.

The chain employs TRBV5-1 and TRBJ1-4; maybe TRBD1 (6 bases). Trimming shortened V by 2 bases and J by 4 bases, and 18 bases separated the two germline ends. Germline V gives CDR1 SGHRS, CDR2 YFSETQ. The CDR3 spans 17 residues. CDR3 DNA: TGCGCCAGCAGCTTCTTCGAGGGAGGGGGGTATAATGAAAAACTGTTTTTT. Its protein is CASSFFEGGGYNEKLFF.

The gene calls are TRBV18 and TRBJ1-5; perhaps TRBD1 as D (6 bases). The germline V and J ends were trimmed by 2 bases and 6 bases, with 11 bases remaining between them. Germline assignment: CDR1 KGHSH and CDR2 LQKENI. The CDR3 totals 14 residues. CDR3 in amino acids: CASSPEGGGQPQHF. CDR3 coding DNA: TGTGCCAGCTCACCAGAGGGAGGGGGTCAGCCCCAGCATTTT.

The CDR3 here is CSGAATYGYTF. The CDR3 nucleotides are TGCAGTGGGGCAGCTACCTATGGCTACACCTTC. The rearrangement links TRBV20-1 to TRBJ1-2; D is unresolved. The CDR3 contains 11 residues. Germline V gene data show CDR1 as DFQATT and CDR2 as SNEGSKA (reference sequence). V lost 7 bases and J lost 4, with 10 bases in between.

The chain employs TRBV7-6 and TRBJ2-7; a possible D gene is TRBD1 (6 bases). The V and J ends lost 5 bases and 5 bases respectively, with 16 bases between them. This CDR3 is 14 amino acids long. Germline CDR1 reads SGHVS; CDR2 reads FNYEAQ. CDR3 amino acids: CASSPRQDRDEQYF. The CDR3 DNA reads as TGTGCCAGCAGCCCGCGACAGGACCGGGACGAGCAGTACTTC.

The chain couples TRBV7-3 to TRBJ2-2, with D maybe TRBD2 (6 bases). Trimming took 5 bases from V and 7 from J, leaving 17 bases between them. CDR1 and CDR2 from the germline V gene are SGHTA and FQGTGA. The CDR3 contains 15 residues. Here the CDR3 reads CASSPGLWRNGELFF. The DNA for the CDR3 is TGTGCCAGCAGCCCCGGACTATGGCGGAACGGGGAGCTGTTTTTT.

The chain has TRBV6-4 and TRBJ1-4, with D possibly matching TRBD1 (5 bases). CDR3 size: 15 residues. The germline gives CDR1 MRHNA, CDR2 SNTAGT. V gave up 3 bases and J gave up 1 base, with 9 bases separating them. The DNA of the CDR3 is TGTGCCAGCAGTGAACACGGGGGAACTAATGAAAAACTGTTTTTT. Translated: CASSEHGGTNEKLFF.

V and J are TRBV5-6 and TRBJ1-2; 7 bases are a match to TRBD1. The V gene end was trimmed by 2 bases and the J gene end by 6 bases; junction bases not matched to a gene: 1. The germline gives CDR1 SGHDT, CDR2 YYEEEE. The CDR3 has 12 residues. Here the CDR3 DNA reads TGTGCCAGCAGCTTCGGACAGGATGGCTACACCTTC. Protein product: CASSFGQDGYTF.

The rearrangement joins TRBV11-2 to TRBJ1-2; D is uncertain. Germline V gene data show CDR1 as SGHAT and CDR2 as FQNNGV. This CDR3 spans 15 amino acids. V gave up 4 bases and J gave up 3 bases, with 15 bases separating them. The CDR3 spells CASSSNRDTYYGYTF. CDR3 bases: TGTGCCAGCAGCTCCAACCGAGACACCTACTATGGCTACACCTTC.

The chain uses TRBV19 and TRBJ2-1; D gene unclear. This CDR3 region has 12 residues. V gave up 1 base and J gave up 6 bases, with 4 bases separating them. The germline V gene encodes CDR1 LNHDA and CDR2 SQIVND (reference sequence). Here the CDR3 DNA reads TGTGCCAGTAGTATAGGGCTCAATGAGCAGTTCTTC. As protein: CASSIGLNEQFF.

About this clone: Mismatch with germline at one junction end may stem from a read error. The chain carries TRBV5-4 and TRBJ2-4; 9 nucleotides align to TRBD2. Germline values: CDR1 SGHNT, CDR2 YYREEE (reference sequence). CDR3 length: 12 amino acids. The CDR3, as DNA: TGTGCCAGCAGCTTGCGTGCGGGGGGGCCGGACTTC. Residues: CASSLRAGGPDF.

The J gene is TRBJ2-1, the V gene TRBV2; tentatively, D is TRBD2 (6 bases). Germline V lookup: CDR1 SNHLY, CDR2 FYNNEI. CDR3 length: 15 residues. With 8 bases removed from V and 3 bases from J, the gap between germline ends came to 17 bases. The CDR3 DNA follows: TGTGCCAGCTCGGGGACGCGGGACCACTACAATGAGCAGTTCTTC. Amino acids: CASSGTRDHYNEQFF.

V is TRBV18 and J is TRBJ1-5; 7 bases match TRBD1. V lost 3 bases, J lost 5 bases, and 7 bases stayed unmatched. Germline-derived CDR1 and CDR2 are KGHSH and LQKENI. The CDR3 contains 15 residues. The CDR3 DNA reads TGTGCCAGCTCACCGTCCCGGGACAGCGATCAGCCCCAGCATTTT. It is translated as CASSPSRDSDQPQHF.

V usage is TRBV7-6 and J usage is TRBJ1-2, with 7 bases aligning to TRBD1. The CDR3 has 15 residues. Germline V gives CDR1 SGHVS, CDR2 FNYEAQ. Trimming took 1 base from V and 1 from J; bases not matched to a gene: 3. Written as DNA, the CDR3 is TGTGCCAGCAGCTTAGGGACAGGTCGTAACTATGGCTACACCTTC. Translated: CASSLGTGRNYGYTF.

The CDR3 DNA follows: TGTGCCAGCAGTGAACCGGGACTAGTCCAAGAGACCCAGTACTTC. Residues: CASSEPGLVQETQYF. The chain couples TRBV2 to TRBJ2-5; 8 positions match TRBD2. The CDR3 is made up of 15 amino acids. CDR1 and CDR2 from the germline V gene are SNHLY and FYNNEI. V was pared by 2 bases and J by 1 base, with 3 bases of the junction left unmatched. Supplemented by reference TRBV2 and TRBJ2-5, the full variable domain reads EPEVTQTPSHQVTQMGQEVILRCVPISNHLYFYWYRQILGQKVEFLVSFYNNEISEKSEIFDDQFSVERPDGSNFTLKIRSTKLEDSAMYFCASSEPGLVQETQYFGPGTRLLVL.

The CDR3 nucleotides read TGTGCCAGCAGGGCGACTGACCGTGAGCAGTTCTTC. Translated, it gives CASRATDREQFF. V gene TRBV2 combines with J gene TRBJ2-1; D gene ambiguous. CDR3 length equals 12 residues. The germline V gene encodes CDR1 SNHLY and CDR2 FYNNEI. V was clipped by 6 bases and J by 9 bases, with 12 bases between them.